The clone carrying this T cell receptor (beta chain) occurred a few times. Its antigen is currently unknown. The sample originates from a study of T cell repertoires in cytomegalovirus infection. Study details: Public TCR beta signatures provided an indication of both CMV infection and a matching HLA type.

There are 11 residues in the CDR3. CDR1 is SQVTM, CDR2 ANQGSEA, per germline. Trimming removed 4 bases at V and 3 bases at J, with 7 bases between. Findings of the study overall: Dominant in the ex vivo response were TCR beta clonotypes restricted by HLA-C and specific for CMV.

TCRdb re-analysed the reads in MiXCR, keeping a single row per CDR3 protein. Of 200,000 to 250,000 distinct CDR3 sequences listed, over 20% are singletons. The sequenced sample consisted of CD8+ T cells from PBMCs. The TCR sequence derives from a human donor in good health (CMV status not recorded). Some clones in this sample may be carry-over from other donors' samples. The J gene is TRBJ2-7, the V gene TRBV29-1; D not certain. CDR3 region: CSVVGGYEQYF. For the CDR3, the DNA is TGCAGCGTTGTAGGCGGCTACGAGCAGTACTTC.